One sample yielded the 24 T cell receptor beta chains listed below, sequenced in a study of beta chain features in type 1 diabetes. What these receptors recognize is not known. Study results and limitations: Among patients with Type 1 diabetes, TCRB CDR3s were moderately but significantly shorter in every one of the four CD4+ subsets.

What was sequenced were expressed TCRB transcripts, since all of the isolated RNA had been reverse transcribed. Here immunoSEQ multiplex PCR was the method, and the copy in TCRdb shows in-frame clones only, minus some. The sample consists of 640,000 or so clones, 11% to 15% of them appearing once. Sequenced input: naive CD4+ T cells from blood. These receptors all stem from a man younger than 30 with type 1 diabetes.

The chain recombines TRBV25-1 with TRBJ1-6; D gene uncertain. Deletions cut 1 base from V and 5 bases from J, with 12 bases between. The CDR3 spans 16 residues. From germline, CDR1 is MGHDK and CDR2 SYGVNS. In DNA form, the CDR3 reads TGTGCCAGCAGTGAATTAGGTCGCACCAATAATTCACCCCTCCACTTT. It yields the protein CASSELGRTNNSPLHF. Full variable domain (rest looked up from reference TRBV25-1 and TRBJ1-6): EADIYQTPRYLVIGTGKKITLECSQTMGHDKMYWYQQDPGMELHLIHYSYGVNSTEKGDLSSESTVSRIRTEHFPLTLESARPSHTSQYLCASSELGRTNNSPLHFGNGTRLTVT.

The chain employs TRBV7-6 and TRBJ2-1; 14 bases are a match to TRBD2. Germline V gives CDR1 SGHVS, CDR2 FNYEAQ. The V and J ends lost 4 bases and 2 bases, in that order; junction bases with no gene match: 4. The CDR3 consists of 17 residues. The DNA for the CDR3 is TGTGCCAGCAGCTACGGACTAGCGGGAGGCCCCTACAATGAGCAGTTCTTC. This translates into CASSYGLAGGPYNEQFF.

The J gene is TRBJ1-6, the V gene TRBV7-2; D gene uncertain. Germline V CDR1 and CDR2: SGHTA, FQGNSA. The CDR3 extends over 13 amino acids. Deletions cut 5 bases from V and 15 bases from J, with 17 bases between. Written as DNA, the CDR3 is TGTGCCAGCAGCCCGCTAGAGGGTTTAATCCTCCACTTT. Protein product: CASSPLEGLILHF.

In its sample, this clone was seen a few times. This chain links TRBV19 with TRBJ2-2, with unresolved D. V was clipped by 6 bases and J by 2 bases, with 10 bases between them. The germline V gene has CDR1 LNHDA and CDR2 SQIVND (reference sequence). The CDR3 is made up of 14 amino acids. As DNA, the CDR3 is TGTGCCAGTAGCCCTCGACCCAACACCGGGGAGCTGTTTTTT. It translates to CASSPRPNTGELFF.

This clone showed up just a few times. The chain combines TRBV20-1 with TRBJ1-2; D remains ambiguous. V was pared by 5 bases and J by 7 bases, with 11 bases between. The CDR3 is made up of 11 amino acids. Germline V gene data show CDR1 as DFQATT and CDR2 as SNEGSKA (reference sequence). The CDR3 coding sequence is TGCAGTGCTTCCGGACTCGGTGGCTACACCTTC. Translating it yields CSASGLGGYTF.

Only a few counts were recorded for this clone. This rearrangement joins TRBV6-6 to TRBJ1-1; D call uncertain. The CDR3 totals 11 residues. CDR1 is MNHNY, CDR2 SVGAGI, per germline (reference sequence). Deletions cut 0 bases from V and 10 bases from J, with 6 bases between. The chain's CDR3 is CASSYSIGAFF. Here the CDR3 DNA reads TGTGCCAGCAGTTACTCCATTGGAGCTTTCTTT.

This clone was observed a handful of times. The V call is TRBV29-1, the J call TRBJ2-7; D remains unclear. The CDR3 has 13 amino acids. Germline lookup yields CDR1 SQVTM and CDR2 ANQGSEA. Deletions cut 6 bases from V and 2 bases from J, with 14 bases between. The CDR3 loop is CSVQDIYAYEQYF. The CDR3 DNA reads as TGCAGCGTCCAAGACATCTATGCCTACGAGCAGTACTTC.

This clone came up a few times. J is TRBJ2-3 and V is TRBV6-5; D unclear. V was pared by 7 bases and J by 4 bases, with 15 bases between. This CDR3 contains 14 residues. CDR1 and CDR2 from the germline V gene are MNHEY and SVGAGI. The CDR3 reads CASKGGRAPDTQYF. The CDR3 DNA sequence: TGTGCCAGCAAGGGCGGCCGAGCACCAGATACGCAGTATTTT.

A few counts support this clone. This chain uses TRBV5-1 with TRBJ2-5; D call uncertain. V was pared by 0 bases and J by 7 bases, with 16 bases between. CDR1 and CDR2 (germline): SGHRS, YFSETQ. The CDR3 sequence is 15 residues long. The CDR3 is CASSLVGPDIGTQYF. CDR3 nucleotide sequence: TGCGCCAGCAGCTTGGTAGGACCCGATATTGGGACCCAGTACTTC.

The V gene is TRBV6-5, the J gene TRBJ2-7; TRBD2 might be the D (6 bases). Germline V gene data show CDR1 as MNHEY and CDR2 as SVGAGI. This CDR3 has 15 amino acids. Trimming left V 6 bases short and J 0 bases short, with 15 bases between. The CDR3 DNA reads TGTGCCAGCAGCCCCCACAGCGGGCTCTCCTACGAGCAGTACTTC. It yields the protein CASSPHSGLSYEQYF.

This sequence joins TRBV4-1 and TRBJ1-5, with 8 bases matching TRBD1. The junction had 3 bases not matched to a gene; V was cut back by 0 bases and J by 5 bases. Germline-derived CDR1 and CDR2 are MGHRA and YSYEKL. This CDR3 has 15 residues. DNA for the CDR3: TGCGCCAGCAGCCAAGATGGACAGGGATATCAGCCCCAGCATTTT. Protein: CASSQDGQGYQPQHF.

This chain connects TRBV28 to TRBJ1-6, with 7 positions matching TRBD1. The V gene's germline CDR1 is MDHEN and CDR2 SYDVKM. Trimming at V came to 2 bases and at J to 11 bases, leaving 12 bases not matched to a gene. This CDR3 has 16 amino acids. The CDR3 nucleotides are TGTGCCAGCAGTTTAGGGACGACAGGGATAATGACACCCCTCCACTTT. It specifies CASSLGTTGIMTPLHF.

A few counts support this clone. The V gene is TRBV6-5, the J gene TRBJ2-7; 7 bases are shared with TRBD1. With 2 bases clipped from V and 5 bases from J, the junction kept 6 bases outside the gene matches. The CDR3 extends over 14 amino acids. Germline V gene lookup returns CDR1 MNHEY and CDR2 SVGAGI. The CDR3: CASSYGTVSHEQYF. CDR3 nucleotide sequence: TGTGCCAGCAGTTACGGGACAGTCAGCCACGAGCAGTACTTC.

V gene TRBV20-1 combines with J gene TRBJ2-2; D remains ambiguous. Germline CDR1 reads DFQATT; CDR2 reads SNEGSKA (reference sequence). The CDR3 runs 11 residues. The V gene lost 6 bases and the J gene lost 4 bases, with 6 bases spanning the gap. The CDR3 DNA is TGCAGTGCCTATTTCACCGGGGAGCTGTTTTTT. This gives the protein CSAYFTGELFF.

As concerns this clone: The sample has other DNA sequences that encode this CDR3 too. The chain links TRBV30 to TRBJ1-1, with D possibly being TRBD1 (5 bases). This CDR3 has 13 amino acids. From germline, CDR1 is GTSNPN and CDR2 SVGIG (reference sequence). Trimming took 2 bases from V and 0 from J, leaving 7 bases between them. The CDR3 region is CAWSTQVNTEAFF. In nucleotides, the CDR3 is TGTGCCTGGAGTACACAGGTGAACACTGAAGCTTTCTTT.

This clone came up a few times. The chain uses TRBV4-1 and TRBJ2-5, with D maybe TRBD2 (6 bases). The V and J ends lost 3 bases and 4 bases respectively, with 21 bases between them. In germline, CDR1 is MGHRA, CDR2 YSYEKL. This CDR3 region has 17 residues. CDR3 DNA sequence: TGCGCCAGCAGCCAGGATCCCCACGGGGGTCTAGCAGAGACCCAGTACTTC. This encodes CASSQDPHGGLAETQYF.

A few counts support this clone. V and J are TRBV28 and TRBJ2-4; 9 bases map to TRBD1. The germline CDR1 and CDR2 sequences are MDHEN and SYDVKM. The CDR3 spans 18 residues. J was trimmed by 2 bases and V by 5 bases; bases with no gene match: 13. The CDR3 nucleotides are TGTGCCAGCAGTCAAACTACAGGGGGCCGAACGTCCAAAAACATTCAGTACTTC. This gives the protein CASSQTTGGRTSKNIQYF.

The chain links TRBV7-8 to TRBJ2-1; no firm D call. The CDR3 covers 13 residues. Trimming cost V 2 bases and J 9 bases, with 11 bases left between them. Germline V lookup: CDR1 SGHVS, CDR2 FQNEAQ. In DNA form, the CDR3 reads TGTGCCAGCAGCTTATCACGGCTGGGTGAGCAGTTCTTC. It translates to CASSLSRLGEQFF.

The gene calls are TRBV4-3 and TRBJ1-4, with TRBD1 identical over 7 bases. Germline values: CDR1 LGHNA, CDR2 YSLEER. The J segment lost 5 bases and the V segment lost 2 bases, leaving 5 bases of the junction unmatched. CDR3 length equals 15 residues. CDR3: CASSQWTGQNEKLFF. CDR3 DNA: TGCGCCAGCAGCCAATGGACAGGACAAAATGAAAAACTGTTTTTT.

The chain joins TRBV10-2 to TRBJ2-1, with 8 bases lining up with TRBD2. Germline V gives CDR1 WSHSY, CDR2 SAAADI. V dropped 4 bases and J dropped 15; count of bases not matched to a gene: 11. CDR3 length: 13 residues. CDR3: CASSGDPTSGGFF. In nucleotides, the CDR3 is TGCGCCAGCAGTGGGGACCCCACTAGCGGCGGGTTCTTC.

This clone was observed a handful of times. The chain recombines TRBV4-1 with TRBJ1-1; D remains ambiguous. The germline V gene has CDR1 MGHRA and CDR2 YSYEKL. V lost 4 bases to trimming and J lost 4 bases, with 22 bases between them. This CDR3 spans 17 amino acids. This chain's CDR3 is CASSRGLLLGKATEAFF. The CDR3 DNA sequence: TGCGCCAGCAGCCGAGGACTTCTACTGGGGAAGGCCACTGAAGCTTTCTTT.

This clone was seen more than once but under ten times. This chain uses TRBV23-1 with TRBJ1-2; TRBD1 is a possible D gene (5 bases). TRBV23-1 is annotated as an ORF whose role is uncertain. Trimming removed 3 bases from V and 8 bases from J, with 13 bases in between. The CDR3 length is 13 residues. The CDR3 here is CASSHWQGAGYTF. In DNA form, the CDR3 reads TGCGCCAGCAGTCATTGGCAGGGAGCGGGCTACACCTTC.

This clone has more than one count but fewer than ten. This chain joins TRBV30 and TRBJ2-7; D possibly corresponds to TRBD2 (5 bases). The V gene's germline CDR1 is GTSNPN and CDR2 SVGIG (reference sequence). The CDR3 spans 14 residues. Between the trimmed V and J ends, which lost 5 bases and 3 bases, there was a span of 17 bases. The CDR3 region is CAWGQTSRVYEQYF. CDR3 DNA: TGTGCCTGGGGCCAAACTAGTAGGGTCTACGAGCAGTACTTC.

This chain uses TRBV25-1 with TRBJ1-2; perhaps TRBD1 as D (5 bases). V was trimmed by 4 bases and J by 3 bases, leaving 12 bases between them. Germline V gene data show CDR1 as MGHDK and CDR2 as SYGVNS. The CDR3 runs to 14 residues. CDR3 region: CASSGPGLHYGYTF. CDR3 nucleotides: TGTGCCAGCAGTGGCCCGGGACTGCACTATGGCTACACCTTC.